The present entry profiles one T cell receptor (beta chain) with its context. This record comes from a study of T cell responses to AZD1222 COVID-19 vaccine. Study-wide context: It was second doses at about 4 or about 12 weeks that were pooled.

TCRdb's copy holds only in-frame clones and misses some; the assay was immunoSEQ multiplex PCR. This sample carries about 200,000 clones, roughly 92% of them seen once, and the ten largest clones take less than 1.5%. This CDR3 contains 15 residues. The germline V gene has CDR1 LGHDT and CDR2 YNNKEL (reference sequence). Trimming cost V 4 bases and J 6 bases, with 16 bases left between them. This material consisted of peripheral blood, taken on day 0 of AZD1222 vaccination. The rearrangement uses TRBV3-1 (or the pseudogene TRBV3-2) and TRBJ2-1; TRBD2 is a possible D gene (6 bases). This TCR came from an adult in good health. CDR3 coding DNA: TGTGCCAGCAGCCTAAATCGCGGGGTTCGCAATGAGCAGTTCTTC. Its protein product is CASSLNRGVRNEQFF.